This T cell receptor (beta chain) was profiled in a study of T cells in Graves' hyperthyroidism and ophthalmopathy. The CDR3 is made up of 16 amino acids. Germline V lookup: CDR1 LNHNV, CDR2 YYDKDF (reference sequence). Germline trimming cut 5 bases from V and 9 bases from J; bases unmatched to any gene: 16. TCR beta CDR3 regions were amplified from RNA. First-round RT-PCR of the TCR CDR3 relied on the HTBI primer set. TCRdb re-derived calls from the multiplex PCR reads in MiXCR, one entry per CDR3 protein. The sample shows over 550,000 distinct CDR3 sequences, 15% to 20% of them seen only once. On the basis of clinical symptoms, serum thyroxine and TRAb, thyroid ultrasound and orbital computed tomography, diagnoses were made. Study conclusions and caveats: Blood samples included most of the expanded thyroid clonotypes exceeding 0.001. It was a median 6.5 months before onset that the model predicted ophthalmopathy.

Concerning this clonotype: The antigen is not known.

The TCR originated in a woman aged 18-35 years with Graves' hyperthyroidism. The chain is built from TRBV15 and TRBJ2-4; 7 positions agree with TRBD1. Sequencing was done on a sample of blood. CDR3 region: CATSRTTGDRKRIQYF. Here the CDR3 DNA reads TGTGCCACCAGCCGAACTACAGGGGATCGAAAACGCATTCAGTACTTC.